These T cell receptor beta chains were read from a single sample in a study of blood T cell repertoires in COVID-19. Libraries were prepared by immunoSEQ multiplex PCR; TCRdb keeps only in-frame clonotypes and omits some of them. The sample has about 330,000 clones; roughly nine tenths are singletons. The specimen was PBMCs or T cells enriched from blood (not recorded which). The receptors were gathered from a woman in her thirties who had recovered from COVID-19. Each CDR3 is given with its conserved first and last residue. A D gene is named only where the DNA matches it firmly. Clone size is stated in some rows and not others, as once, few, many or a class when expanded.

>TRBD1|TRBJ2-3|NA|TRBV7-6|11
CASRTGDTQYF
TGTGCCAGCAGGACAGGGGATACGCAGTATTTT
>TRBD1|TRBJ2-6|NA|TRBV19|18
CASSIEGQGSSGANVLTF
TGTGCCAGTAGTATCGAGGGACAGGGTAGCTCTGGGGCCAACGTCCTGACTTTC
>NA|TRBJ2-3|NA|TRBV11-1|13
CASSLSLPDTQYF
TGTGCCAGCAGCTTGTCCCTTCCAGATACGCAGTATTTT
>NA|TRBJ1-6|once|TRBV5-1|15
CASSWGGEGNSPLHF
TGCGCCAGCAGCTGGGGCGGGGAAGGGAATTCACCCCTCCACTTT
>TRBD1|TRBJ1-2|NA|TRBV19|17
CASSLGLDRDWNYGYTF
TGTGCCAGTAGTCTAGGCCTGGACAGGGATTGGAACTATGGCTACACCTTC
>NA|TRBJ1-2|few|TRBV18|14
CASSGAGRGDGYTF
TGTGCCAGCTCAGGGGCTGGCAGGGGTGATGGCTACACCTTC
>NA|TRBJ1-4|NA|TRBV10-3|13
CAISRQPNEKLFF
TGTGCCATCAGCCGACAGCCTAATGAAAAACTGTTTTTT
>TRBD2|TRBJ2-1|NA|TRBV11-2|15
CASSLVGGLAGDKFF
TGTGCCAGCAGCTTAGTCGGCGGACTAGCGGGAGATAAGTTCTTC
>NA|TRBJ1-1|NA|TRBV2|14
CASSEGGGTTEAFF
TGTGCCAGCAGTGAAGGGGGGGGGACGACTGAAGCTTTCTTT
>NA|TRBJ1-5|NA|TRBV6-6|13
CASSVTENQPQHF
TGTGCCAGCAGTGTCACAGAGAATCAGCCCCAGCATTTT
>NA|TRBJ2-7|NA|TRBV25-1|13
CASSESHSYEQYF
TGTGCCAGCAGTGAATCGCACAGCTACGAGCAGTACTTC
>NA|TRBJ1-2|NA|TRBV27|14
CASSLRHRSYGYTF
TGTGCCAGCAGTTTACGGCACAGGAGCTATGGCTACACCTTC
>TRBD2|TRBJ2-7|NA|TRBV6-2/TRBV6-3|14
CASSFGGATYEQYF
TGTGCCAGCAGTTTCGGGGGGGCGACGTACGAGCAGTACTTC
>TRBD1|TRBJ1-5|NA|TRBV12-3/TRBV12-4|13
CASRQTGDQPQHF
TGTGCCAGCAGGCAGACAGGGGATCAGCCCCAGCATTTT
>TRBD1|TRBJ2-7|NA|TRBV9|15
CASSRSGTGTYEQYF
TGTGCCAGCAGCCGATCCGGGACAGGGACCTACGAGCAGTACTTC
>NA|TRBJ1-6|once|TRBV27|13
CASSSTVGSPLHF
TGTGCCAGCAGTTCGACAGTAGGGTCACCCCTCCACTTT
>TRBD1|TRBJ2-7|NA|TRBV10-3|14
CAISETGQRGEQYF
TGTGCCATCAGTGAGACGGGACAGAGAGGCGAGCAGTACTTC
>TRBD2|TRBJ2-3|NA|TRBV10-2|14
CASSLAGTSDTQYF
TGCGCCAGCAGTTTAGCGGGAACCTCAGATACGCAGTATTTT
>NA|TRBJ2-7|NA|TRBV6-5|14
CASSPGTPSYEQYF
TGTGCCAGCAGTCCCGGGACACCCTCCTACGAGCAGTACTTC
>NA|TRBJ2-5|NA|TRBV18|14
CASSPQPGQETQYF
TGTGCCAGCTCACCACAGCCTGGCCAAGAGACCCAGTACTTC
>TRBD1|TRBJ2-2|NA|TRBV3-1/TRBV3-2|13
CASSRQGTGELFF
TGTGCCAGCAGCCGACAGGGGACCGGGGAGCTGTTTTTT
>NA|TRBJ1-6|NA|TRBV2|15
CASSEARTYNSPLHF
TGTGCCAGCAGTGAAGCGAGGACATATAATTCACCCCTCCACTTT
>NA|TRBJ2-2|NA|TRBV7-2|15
CASSLVADYTGELFF
TGTGCCAGCAGCTTAGTGGCGGACTACACCGGGGAGCTGTTTTTT
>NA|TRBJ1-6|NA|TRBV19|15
CASSIEDNGNSPLHF
TGTGCCAGTAGTATTGAGGACAATGGGAATTCACCCCTCCACTTT
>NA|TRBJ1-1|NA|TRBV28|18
CASSLVRYRHLMNTEAFF
TGTGCCAGCAGTTTAGTCCGATACAGACATTTAATGAACACTGAAGCTTTCTTT